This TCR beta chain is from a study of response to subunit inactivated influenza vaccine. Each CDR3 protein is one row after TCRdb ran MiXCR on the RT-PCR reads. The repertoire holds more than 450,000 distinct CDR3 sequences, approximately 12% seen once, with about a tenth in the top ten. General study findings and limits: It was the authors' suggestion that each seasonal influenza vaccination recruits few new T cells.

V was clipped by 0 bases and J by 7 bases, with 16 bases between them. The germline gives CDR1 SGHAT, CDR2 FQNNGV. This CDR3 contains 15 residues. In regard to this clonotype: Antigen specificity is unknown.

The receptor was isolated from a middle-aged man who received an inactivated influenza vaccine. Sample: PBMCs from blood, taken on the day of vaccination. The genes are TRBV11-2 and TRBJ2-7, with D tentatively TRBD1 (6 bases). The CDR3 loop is CASSLDRDRRWEQYF. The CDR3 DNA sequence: TGTGCCAGCAGCTTAGATCGAGACAGGCGGTGGGAGCAGTACTTC.